This passage covers 21 T cell receptor beta chains from one sample sequenced in a study of T-cell reconstitution after alpha-beta-depleted transplantation in children. Using unique molecular identifiers, the investigators prepared the TCRbeta library. One entry per CDR3 protein results from TCRdb running MiXCR on the PCR reads. The sample includes around 480,000 distinct CDR3 sequences, 30% to 35% of them seen just once. The material was PBMCs from the stem cell graft donor, obtained from the stem cell graft. The receptors were gathered from a human donor who donated a stem cell graft to a child with aplastic anemia.

The chain links TRBV5-1 to TRBJ1-1, with D perhaps matching TRBD1 (6 bases). Germline V lookup: CDR1 SGHRS, CDR2 YFSETQ. The CDR3 covers 15 residues. V gave up 3 bases and J gave up 4 bases, with 16 bases separating them. The CDR3 loop reads CASSWDNEVTTEAFF. The CDR3 DNA follows: TGCGCCAGCAGCTGGGACAATGAGGTGACCACTGAAGCTTTCTTT.

The CDR3 DNA sequence: TGCGCCAGCAGTGAGAGGAGGAAGGCGAACACCGGGGAGCTGTTTTTT. It encodes CASSERRKANTGELFF. The chain has TRBV10-1 and TRBJ2-2, with TRBD2 as a possible D gene (5 bases). Per the germline V gene, CDR1 is WNHNN and CDR2 is SYGVQD (reference sequence). This CDR3 region has 16 residues. The V gene lost 2 bases and the J gene lost 0 bases, with 10 bases spanning the gap.

This clonotype was counted ten times or more. This chain links TRBV20-1 with TRBJ2-7; 10 positions match TRBD2. This CDR3 spans 16 amino acids. With 0 bases clipped from V and 7 bases from J, the junction kept 12 bases outside the gene matches. Germline CDR1 and CDR2: DFQATT and SNEGSKA (reference sequence). The CDR3 DNA sequence: TGCAGTGCTAGAGATTGGGCTAGCGGGAGTGTGGGGGAGCAGTACTTC. Its translation: CSARDWASGSVGEQYF.

This clonotype was recorded a few times. The rearrangement links TRBV15 to TRBJ1-4, with TRBD1 identical over 10 bases. The germline CDR1 and CDR2 sequences are LNHNV and YYDKDF (reference sequence). The CDR3 has 16 amino acids. V lost 0 bases and J lost 8; bases outside the gene matches: 6. CDR3 sequence: CATSRERDRGSEKLFF. The CDR3 bases are TGTGCCACCAGCAGAGAAAGGGACAGGGGAAGCGAAAAACTGTTTTTT.

This clonotype was counted between two and nine times. The V and J genes are TRBV7-2 and TRBJ2-1; D gene unclear. V dropped 5 bases and J dropped 6 bases, with 8 bases sitting between them. CDR1 SGHTA and CDR2 FQGNSA come from the germline V gene. This CDR3 is 12 amino acids long. In nucleotides, the CDR3 is TGTGCCAGCAGCGTCTTGACCAATGAGCAGTTCTTC. Amino acid sequence: CASSVLTNEQFF. Using reference TRBV7-2 and TRBJ2-1 for the parts outside the CDR3, the full variable domain is GAGVSQSPSNKVTEKGKDVELRCDPISGHTALYWYRQSLGQGLEFLIYFQGNSAPDKSGLPSDRFSAERTGGSVSTLTIQRTQQEDSAVYLCASSVLTNEQFFGPGTRLTVL.

This clonotype has only a few counts. The chain uses TRBV20-1 and TRBJ1-1; a weak D match, TRBD1 (5 bases). V gave up 5 bases and J gave up 0 bases, with 19 bases separating them. The CDR3 length is 16 residues. The germline V gene has CDR1 DFQATT and CDR2 SNEGSKA (reference sequence). The CDR3 DNA sequence: TGCAGTGCTCCAACTAACAGGAAATTAATGAACACTGAAGCTTTCTTT. Translation gives CSAPTNRKLMNTEAFF.

The chain links TRBV27 to TRBJ1-4, with a possible D match to TRBD1 (6 bases). Trimming removed 2 bases from V and 4 bases from J, with 8 bases in between. The CDR3 is made up of 14 amino acids. CDR1 is MNHEY and CDR2 is SMNVEV in the germline V gene (reference sequence). The DNA of the CDR3 is TGTGCCAGCAGTTTACGCAGGGGTAATGAAAAACTGTTTTTT. Its translation is CASSLRRGNEKLFF.

The CDR3 reads CASSQDLSSPETQYF. CDR3 DNA: TGCGCCAGCAGCCAAGATTTGTCTAGCCCAGAGACCCAGTACTTC. The chain employs TRBV4-3 and TRBJ2-5; TRBD2 might be the D (5 bases). Trimming pared 0 bases from V and 4 bases from J, leaving 12 bases between. The CDR3 covers 15 residues. Germline V gene sequence: CDR1 LGHNA, CDR2 YSLEER.

This clonotype was seen only a few times. The rearrangement joins TRBV12-3 or TRBV12-4 to TRBJ1-1; 10 bases line up with TRBD1. This CDR3 has 15 residues. Trimming took 5 bases from V and 5 from J; bases not matched to a gene: 8. In DNA form, the CDR3 reads TGTGCCAGCAGTCTCCCGGGACAGGGGAGGACTGAAGCTTTCTTT. Residues: CASSLPGQGRTEAFF.

This clonotype was counted only a few times. This chain joins TRBV20-1 and TRBJ2-1, with 8 bases identical to TRBD2. There are 14 residues in the CDR3. Trimming cost V 8 bases and J 0 bases; bases outside gene matches: 6. The germline CDR1 and CDR2 sequences are DFQATT and SNEGSKA (reference sequence). CDR3 DNA sequence: TGCAGTTTATTAGCGGGGAGCTCCTACAATGAGCAGTTCTTC. It is translated as CSLLAGSSYNEQFF.

This chain connects TRBV30 to TRBJ1-2; D perhaps matches TRBD1 (5 bases). Germline assignment: CDR1 GTSNPN and CDR2 SVGIG (reference sequence). Trimming pared 4 bases from V and 2 bases from J, leaving 11 bases between. The length of the CDR3 is 13 residues. The CDR3 protein is CAWIREGNYGYTF. CDR3 DNA: TGTGCCTGGATCCGGGAGGGGAACTATGGCTACACCTTC.

The chain uses TRBV7-9 and TRBJ1-6; D uncertain. The germline V gene has CDR1 SEHNR and CDR2 FQNEAQ (reference sequence). This CDR3 spans 11 amino acids. The V end was cut by 5 bases, the J end by 7 bases, with 3 bases between. The CDR3 loop is CASSRNSPLHF. In DNA form, the CDR3 reads TGTGCCAGCAGCCGAAATTCACCCCTCCACTTT.

This clonotype was seen repeatedly, ten times or more. The CDR3 loop is CSARPYDQLTEAFF. As DNA, the CDR3 is TGCAGTGCGAGACCCTATGACCAATTGACTGAAGCTTTCTTT. The chain joins TRBV20-1 to TRBJ1-1; no reliable D call. CDR1 is DFQATT and CDR2 is SNEGSKA in the germline V gene (reference sequence). V was cut by 6 bases and J by 5 bases, with 19 bases left in between. The CDR3 totals 14 residues.

This clonotype came up a few times. The chain joins TRBV5-1 to TRBJ2-1, with D tentatively TRBD2 (5 bases). Trimming stripped 2 bases from V and 9 bases from J, with 15 bases between. Germline-derived CDR1 and CDR2 are SGHRS and YFSETQ. CDR3 length: 14 amino acids. DNA of the CDR3: TGCGCCAGCAGCTTAACTTCCCCGACTACTGAGCAGTTCTTC. Translating it yields CASSLTSPTTEQFF.

This clonotype was detected only a few times. The chain recombines TRBV6-2 or TRBV6-3 with TRBJ2-7; possibly TRBD2 for D (5 bases). Germline V gene sequence: CDR1 MNHEY, CDR2 SVGEGT. The CDR3 is 12 amino acids. V lost 6 bases and J 4 bases, leaving 10 bases between the germline ends. CDR3 DNA: TGTGCCAGCAGCAACGGGGTTTACGAGCAGTACGTC. Translation: CASSNGVYEQYV.

This chain connects TRBV20-1 to TRBJ2-1, with D tentatively TRBD1 or TRBD2 (5 bases each). Trimming removed 0 bases from V and 6 bases from J, with 15 bases in between. Germline V gives CDR1 DFQATT, CDR2 SNEGSKA (reference sequence). This CDR3 region has 15 residues. The CDR3 is CSARDEGTLTNEQFF. The DNA for the CDR3 is TGCAGTGCTAGAGATGAGGGGACCCTAACCAATGAGCAGTTCTTC.

This chain joins TRBV19 and TRBJ2-7; 9 bases line up with TRBD1. Germline assignment: CDR1 LNHDA and CDR2 SQIVND (reference sequence). The CDR3 sequence is 17 residues long. With 6 bases clipped from V and 4 bases from J, the junction kept 16 bases outside the gene matches. CDR3 nucleotides: TGTGCCAGTAGACGCACGTCGGGATCCGGGACAGGGTACGAGCAGTACTTC. Its translation: CASRRTSGSGTGYEQYF. The full variable domain, rest sourced from reference TRBV19 and TRBJ2-7, is DGGITQSPKYLFRKEGQNVTLSCEQNLNHDAMYWYRQDPGQGLRLIYYSQIVNDFQKGDIAEGYSVSREKKESFPLTVTSAQKNPTAFYLCASRRTSGSGTGYEQYFGPGTRLTVT.

The chain links TRBV7-9 to TRBJ2-7; 8 positions agree with TRBD1. Per germline, CDR1 SEHNR and CDR2 FQNEAQ (reference sequence). V gave up 5 bases and J gave up 5 bases; unmatched junction bases: 5. The CDR3 runs 13 residues. CDR3 DNA: TGTGCCAGCAGCCCGACAGGGGTAGACGAGCAGTACGTC. Protein product: CASSPTGVDEQYV.

This clonotype was recorded many times. J is TRBJ2-1 and V is TRBV15, with TRBD2 matching 9 bases. The CDR3 is made up of 16 amino acids. Germline V gene data show CDR1 as LNHNV and CDR2 as YYDKDF (reference sequence). The J segment lost 3 bases and the V segment lost 5 bases, leaving 8 bases of the junction unmatched. As DNA, the CDR3 is TGTGCCACCAGCCCCGGGGCGGGAGGGAACTACAATGAGCAGTTCTTC. It yields the protein CATSPGAGGNYNEQFF.

The chain carries TRBV4-3 and TRBJ2-1, with TRBD2 matching over 12 bases. CDR1 and CDR2 (germline): LGHNA, YSLEER. V trimming: 5 bases; J trimming: 2 bases; junction bases outside the gene matches: 10. There are 18 residues in the CDR3. CDR3 in amino acids: CASSRGLAGGATYNEQFF. The CDR3 DNA reads TGCGCCAGCAGCAGAGGGCTAGCGGGAGGGGCTACCTACAATGAGCAGTTCTTC.

The V call is TRBV5-1, the J call TRBJ1-4; D gene uncertain. The CDR3 runs to 14 residues. V was trimmed by 0 bases and J by 3 bases, leaving 6 bases between them. CDR1 and CDR2 from the germline V gene are SGHRS and YFSETQ. The CDR3 nucleotides are TGCGCCAGCAGCTTGGGAGATCCTAATGAAAAACTGTTTTTT. This codes for CASSLGDPNEKLFF.